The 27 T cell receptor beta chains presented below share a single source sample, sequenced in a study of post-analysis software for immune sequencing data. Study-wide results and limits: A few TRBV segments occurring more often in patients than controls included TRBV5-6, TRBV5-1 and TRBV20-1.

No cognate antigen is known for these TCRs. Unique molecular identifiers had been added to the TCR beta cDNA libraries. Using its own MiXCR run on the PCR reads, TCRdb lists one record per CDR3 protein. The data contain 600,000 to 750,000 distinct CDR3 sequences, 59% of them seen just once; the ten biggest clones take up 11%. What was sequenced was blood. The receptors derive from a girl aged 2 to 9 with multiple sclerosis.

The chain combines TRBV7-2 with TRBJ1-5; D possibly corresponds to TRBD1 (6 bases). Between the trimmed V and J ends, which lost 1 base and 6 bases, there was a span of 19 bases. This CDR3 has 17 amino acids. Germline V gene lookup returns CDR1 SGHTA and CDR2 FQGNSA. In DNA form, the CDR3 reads TGTGCCAGCAGCTTAGGGGTCGGCAGGGGCAGATTTCAGCCCCAGCATTTT. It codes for CASSLGVGRGRFQPQHF.

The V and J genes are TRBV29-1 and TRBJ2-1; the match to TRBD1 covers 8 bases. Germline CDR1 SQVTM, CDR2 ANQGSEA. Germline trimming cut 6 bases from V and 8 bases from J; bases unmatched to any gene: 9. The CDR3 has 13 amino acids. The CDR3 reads CSVTGGFVDEQFF. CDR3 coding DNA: TGCAGCGTCACAGGGGGTTTTGTAGATGAGCAGTTCTTC.

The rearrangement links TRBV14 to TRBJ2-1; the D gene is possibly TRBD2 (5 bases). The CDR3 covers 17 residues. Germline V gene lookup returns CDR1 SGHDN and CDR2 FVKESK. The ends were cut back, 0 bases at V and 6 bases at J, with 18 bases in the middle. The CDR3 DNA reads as TGTGCCAGCAGCCAAGAAATCGGAACTAGTGATGTCAATGAGCAGTTCTTC. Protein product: CASSQEIGTSDVNEQFF.

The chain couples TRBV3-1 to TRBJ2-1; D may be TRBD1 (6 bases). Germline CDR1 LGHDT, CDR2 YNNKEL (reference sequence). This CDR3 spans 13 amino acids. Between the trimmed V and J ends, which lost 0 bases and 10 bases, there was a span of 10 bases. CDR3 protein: CASSQDVGTEQFF. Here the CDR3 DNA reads TGTGCCAGCAGCCAAGACGTAGGGACAGAGCAGTTCTTC.

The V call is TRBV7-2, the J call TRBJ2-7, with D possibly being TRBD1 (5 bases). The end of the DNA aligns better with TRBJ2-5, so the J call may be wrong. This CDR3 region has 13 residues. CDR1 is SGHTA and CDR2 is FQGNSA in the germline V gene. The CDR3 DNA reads TGTGCCAGCAGTTCTGGGGCCTCCAAGACCCAGTACTTC. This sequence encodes CASSSGASKTQYF.

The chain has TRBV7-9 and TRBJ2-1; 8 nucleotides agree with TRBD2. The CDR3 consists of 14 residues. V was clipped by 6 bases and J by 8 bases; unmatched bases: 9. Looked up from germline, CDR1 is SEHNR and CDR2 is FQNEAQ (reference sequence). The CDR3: CASRPGLARHEQFF. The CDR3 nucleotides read TGTGCCAGCAGACCAGGACTAGCAAGGCATGAGCAGTTCTTC.

For the CDR3, the DNA is TGTGCCAGCAGCTTAGCCCCAGCGGGAAACCAAGAGACCCAGTACTTC. Translation gives CASSLAPAGNQETQYF. The chain recombines TRBV7-6 with TRBJ2-5, with TRBD2 matching over 7 bases. Germline lookup yields CDR1 SGHVS and CDR2 FNYEAQ. The CDR3 runs 16 residues. The V and J ends lost 0 bases and 0 bases, in that order; junction bases with no gene match: 4.

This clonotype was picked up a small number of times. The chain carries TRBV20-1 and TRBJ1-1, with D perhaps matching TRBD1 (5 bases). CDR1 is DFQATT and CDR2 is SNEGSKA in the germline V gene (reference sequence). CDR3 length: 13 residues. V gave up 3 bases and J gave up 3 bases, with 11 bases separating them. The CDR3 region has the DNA TGCAGTGCTAGGGAAACGGGGGACACTGAAGCTTTCTTT. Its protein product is CSARETGDTEAFF.

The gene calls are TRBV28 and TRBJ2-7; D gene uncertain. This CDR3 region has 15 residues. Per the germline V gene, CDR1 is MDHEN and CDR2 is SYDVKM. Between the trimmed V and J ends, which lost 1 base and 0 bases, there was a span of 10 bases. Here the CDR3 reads CASSLLHPSSYEQYF. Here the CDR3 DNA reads TGTGCCAGCAGTTTATTGCACCCAAGCTCCTACGAGCAGTACTTC.

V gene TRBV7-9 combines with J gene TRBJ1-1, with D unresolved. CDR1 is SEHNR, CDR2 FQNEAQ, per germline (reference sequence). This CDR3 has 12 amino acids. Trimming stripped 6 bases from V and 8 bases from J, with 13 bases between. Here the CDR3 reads CASSSTRREAFF. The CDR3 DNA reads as TGTGCCAGCAGTTCCACACGTCGGGAAGCTTTCTTT.

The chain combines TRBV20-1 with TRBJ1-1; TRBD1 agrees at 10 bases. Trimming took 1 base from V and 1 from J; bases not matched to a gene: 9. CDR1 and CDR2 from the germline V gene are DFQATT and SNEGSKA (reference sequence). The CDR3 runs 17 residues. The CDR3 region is CSARATGGFAGNTEAFF. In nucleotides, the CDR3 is TGCAGTGCTAGAGCGACAGGGGGCTTCGCTGGGAACACTGAAGCTTTCTTT.

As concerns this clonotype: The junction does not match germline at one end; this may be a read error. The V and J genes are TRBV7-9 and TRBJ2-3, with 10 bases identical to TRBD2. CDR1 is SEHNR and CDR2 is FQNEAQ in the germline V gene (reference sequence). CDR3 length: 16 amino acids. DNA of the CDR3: TGCGCCAGCAGACACCGACTAGCGGGCCTCGGAGATACGCAGTATTTT. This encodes CASRHRLAGLGDTQYF. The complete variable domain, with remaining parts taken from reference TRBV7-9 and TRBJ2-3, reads DTGVSQNPRHKITKRGQNVTFRCDPISEHNRLYWYRQTLGQGPEFLTYFQNEAQLEKSRLLSDRFSAERPKGSFSTLEIQRTEQGDSAMYLCASRHRLAGLGDTQYFGPGTRLTVL.

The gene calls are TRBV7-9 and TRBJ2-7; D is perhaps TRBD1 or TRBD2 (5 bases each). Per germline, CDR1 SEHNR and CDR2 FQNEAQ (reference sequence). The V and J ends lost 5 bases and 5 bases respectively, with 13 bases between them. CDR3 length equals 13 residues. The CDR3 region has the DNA TGTGCCAGCAGCCCCCCCCTGGGGGACGAGCAGTACTTC. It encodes CASSPPLGDEQYF.

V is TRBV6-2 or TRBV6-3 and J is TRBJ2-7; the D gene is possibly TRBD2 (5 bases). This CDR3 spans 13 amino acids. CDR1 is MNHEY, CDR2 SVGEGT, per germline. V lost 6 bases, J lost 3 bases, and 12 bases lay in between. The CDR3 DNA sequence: TGTGCCAGCAGCTGGACTGGGATCTACGAGCAGTACTTC. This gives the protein CASSWTGIYEQYF.

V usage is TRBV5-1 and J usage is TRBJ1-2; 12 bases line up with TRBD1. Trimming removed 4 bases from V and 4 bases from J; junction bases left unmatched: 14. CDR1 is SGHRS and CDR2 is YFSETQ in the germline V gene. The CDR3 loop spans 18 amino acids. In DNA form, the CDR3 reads TGCGCCAGCAGCGGATCGGCGGGACAGGGGGCATCAGGCTATGGCTACACCTTC. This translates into CASSGSAGQGASGYGYTF.

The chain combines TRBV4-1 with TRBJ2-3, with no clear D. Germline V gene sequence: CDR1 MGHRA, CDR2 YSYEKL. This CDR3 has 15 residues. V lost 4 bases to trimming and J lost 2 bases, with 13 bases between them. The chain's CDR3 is CASSLSPGDTDTQYF. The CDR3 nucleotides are TGCGCCAGCAGCCTCTCGCCAGGAGACACAGATACGCAGTATTTT.

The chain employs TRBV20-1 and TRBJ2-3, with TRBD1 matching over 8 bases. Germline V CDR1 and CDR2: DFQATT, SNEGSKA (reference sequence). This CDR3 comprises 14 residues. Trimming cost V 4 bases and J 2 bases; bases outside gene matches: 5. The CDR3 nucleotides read TGCAGTGCTACCAGGGGGCCCCCCACAGATACGCAGTATTTT. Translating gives CSATRGPPTDTQYF.

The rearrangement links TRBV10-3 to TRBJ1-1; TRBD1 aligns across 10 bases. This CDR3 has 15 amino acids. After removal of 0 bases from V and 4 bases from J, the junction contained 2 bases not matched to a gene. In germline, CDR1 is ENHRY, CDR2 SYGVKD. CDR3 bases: TGTGCCATCAGTGAGTCAGGACAGGGGGGCACTGAAGCTTTCTTT. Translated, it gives CAISESGQGGTEAFF.

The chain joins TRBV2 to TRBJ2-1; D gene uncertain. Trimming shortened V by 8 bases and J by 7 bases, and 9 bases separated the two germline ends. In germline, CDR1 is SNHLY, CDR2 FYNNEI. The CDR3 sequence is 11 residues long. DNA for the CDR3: TGTGCCAGCTTTAGCCGGAATGAGCAGTTCTTC. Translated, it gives CASFSRNEQFF.

The CDR3 nucleotides read TGCAGTGCTAGTGAGACAGACACTGAAGCTTTCTTT. Translating gives CSASETDTEAFF. The chain recombines TRBV20-1 with TRBJ1-1; maybe TRBD1 (5 bases). Germline CDR1 DFQATT, CDR2 SNEGSKA (reference sequence). The CDR3 spans 12 residues. Trimming left V 3 bases short and J 3 bases short, with 8 bases between.

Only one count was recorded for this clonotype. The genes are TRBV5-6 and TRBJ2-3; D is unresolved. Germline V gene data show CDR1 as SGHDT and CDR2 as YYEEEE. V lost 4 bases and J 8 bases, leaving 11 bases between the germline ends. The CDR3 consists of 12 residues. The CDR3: CASSPPVGTQYF. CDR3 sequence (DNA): TGTGCCAGCAGCCCCCCAGTCGGTACGCAGTATTTT.

The CDR3 DNA is TGTGCCATCAAGGGGGCTGGAAATTCACCCCTCCACTTT. This sequence encodes CAIKGAGNSPLHF. This chain joins TRBV10-3 and TRBJ1-6; 7 bases fit TRBD1. The junction had 4 bases not matched to a gene; V was cut back by 7 bases and J by 7 bases. This CDR3 spans 13 amino acids. From germline, CDR1 is ENHRY and CDR2 SYGVKD.

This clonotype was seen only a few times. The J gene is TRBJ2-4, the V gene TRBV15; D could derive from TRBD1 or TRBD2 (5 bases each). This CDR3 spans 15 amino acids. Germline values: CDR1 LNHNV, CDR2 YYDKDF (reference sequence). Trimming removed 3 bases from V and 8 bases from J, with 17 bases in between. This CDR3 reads CATSSPGGRVDIQYF. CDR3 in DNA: TGTGCCACCAGCAGCCCCGGAGGCAGGGTAGACATTCAGTACTTC.

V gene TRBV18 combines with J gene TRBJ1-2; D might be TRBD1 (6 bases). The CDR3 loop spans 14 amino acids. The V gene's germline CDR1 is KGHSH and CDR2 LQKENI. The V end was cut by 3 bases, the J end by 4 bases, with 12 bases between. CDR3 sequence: CASSPRQELYGYTF. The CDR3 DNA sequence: TGTGCCAGCTCACCCCGACAGGAACTCTATGGCTACACCTTC.

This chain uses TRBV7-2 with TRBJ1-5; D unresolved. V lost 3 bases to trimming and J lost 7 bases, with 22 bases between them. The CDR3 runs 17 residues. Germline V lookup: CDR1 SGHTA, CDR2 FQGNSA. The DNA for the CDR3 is TGTGCCAGCAGCTTTCGAGCTAAGACACTCTCGGGGCAGCCCCAGCATTTT. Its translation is CASSFRAKTLSGQPQHF.

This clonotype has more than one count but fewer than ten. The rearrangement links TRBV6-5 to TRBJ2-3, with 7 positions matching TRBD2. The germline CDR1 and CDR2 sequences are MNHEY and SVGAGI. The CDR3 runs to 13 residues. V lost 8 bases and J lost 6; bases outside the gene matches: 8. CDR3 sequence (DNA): TGTGCCAGCTCGAGACTAGCCTTGGATACGCAGTATTTT. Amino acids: CASSRLALDTQYF.

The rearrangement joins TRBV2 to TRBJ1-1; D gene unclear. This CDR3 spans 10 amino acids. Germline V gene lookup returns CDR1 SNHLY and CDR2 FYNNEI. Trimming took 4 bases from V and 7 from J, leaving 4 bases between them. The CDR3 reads CASSVGEAFF. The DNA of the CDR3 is TGTGCCAGCAGTGTGGGTGAAGCTTTCTTT.